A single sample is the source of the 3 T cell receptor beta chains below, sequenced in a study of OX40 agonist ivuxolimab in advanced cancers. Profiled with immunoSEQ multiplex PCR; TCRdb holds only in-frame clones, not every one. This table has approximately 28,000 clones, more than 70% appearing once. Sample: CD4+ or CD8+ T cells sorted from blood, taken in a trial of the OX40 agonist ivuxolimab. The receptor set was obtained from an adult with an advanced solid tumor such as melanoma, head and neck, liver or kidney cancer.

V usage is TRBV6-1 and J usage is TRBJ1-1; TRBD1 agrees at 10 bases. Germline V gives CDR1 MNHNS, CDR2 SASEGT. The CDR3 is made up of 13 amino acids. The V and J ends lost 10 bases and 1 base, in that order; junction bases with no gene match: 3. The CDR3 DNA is TGTGCCACCCGGACAGGGGGGAACACTGAAGCTTTCTTT. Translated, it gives CATRTGGNTEAFF.

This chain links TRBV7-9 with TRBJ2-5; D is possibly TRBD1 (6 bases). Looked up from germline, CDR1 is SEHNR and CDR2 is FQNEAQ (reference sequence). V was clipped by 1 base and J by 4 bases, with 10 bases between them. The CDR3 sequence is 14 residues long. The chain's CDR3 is CASSLDHRVETQYF. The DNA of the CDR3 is TGTGCCAGCAGCTTAGATCACAGGGTAGAGACCCAGTACTTC.

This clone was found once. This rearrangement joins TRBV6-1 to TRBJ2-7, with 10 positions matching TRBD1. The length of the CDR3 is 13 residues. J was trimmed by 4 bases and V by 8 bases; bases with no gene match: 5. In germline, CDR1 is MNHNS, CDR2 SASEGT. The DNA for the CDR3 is TGTGCCAGCTCGACAGGGGGCGGGTACGAGCAGTACTTC. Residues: CASSTGGGYEQYF.